Presented here are 30 T cell receptor beta chains from one specimen sequenced in a study of human T cells and chemical hapten exposure. Described time point: healthy volunteer bleed at 6 weeks. RNA extraction used unfractionated whole blood as the source of total RNA. Via MiXCR, TCRdb re-called the RACE reads, giving one row per CDR3 protein. The table has fewer than 50,000 distinct CDR3 sequences, around 3.4% seen once. The sample comprised whole blood. All receptors come from a human donor in good health. Some clones in this sample may be carry-over from other donors' samples.

This clonotype was recorded many times. The genes are TRBV4-1 and TRBJ2-7; 8 bases fit TRBD1. CDR3 length: 14 amino acids. Germline V gene lookup returns CDR1 MGHRA and CDR2 YSYEKL. The V gene end was trimmed by 0 bases and the J gene end by 6 bases; junction bases not matched to a gene: 4. As DNA, the CDR3 is TGCGCCAGCAGCCAAGAGGACAGGGTAATCGAGCAGTACTTC. It yields the protein CASSQEDRVIEQYF.

The table lists this clonotype with many counts. V and J are TRBV24-1 and TRBJ2-7; 7 nucleotides agree with TRBD2. Germline CDR1 is KGHDR and CDR2 is SFDVKD. This CDR3 has 13 residues. V dropped 11 bases and J dropped 0; count of bases not matched to a gene: 6. The CDR3 region is CAIVAGASYEQYF. CDR3 DNA: TGTGCCATCGTAGCGGGTGCCTCCTACGAGCAGTACTTC.

This clonotype appeared many times. This chain connects TRBV7-8 to TRBJ1-1; 10 bases fit TRBD1. The CDR3 has 16 amino acids. Germline V gene sequence: CDR1 SGHVS, CDR2 FQNEAQ. V was clipped by 2 bases and J by 6 bases; unmatched bases: 9. The CDR3 is CASSLRDRGGGAEAFF. CDR3 nucleotide sequence: TGTGCCAGCAGCTTACGGGACAGGGGAGGTGGGGCTGAAGCTTTCTTT.

Ten or more counts support this clonotype. The V gene is TRBV24-1, the J gene TRBJ2-1; D assignment may be TRBD1 or TRBD2 (7 bases each). This CDR3 is 15 amino acids long. The V and J ends lost 3 bases and 5 bases respectively, with 13 bases between them. Per the germline V gene, CDR1 is KGHDR and CDR2 is SFDVKD. The CDR3 sequence is CATSDLAGGDNEQFF. CDR3 coding DNA: TGTGCCACCAGTGATCTGGCAGGGGGGGACAATGAGCAGTTCTTC.

This clonotype was counted at least ten times. The gene calls are TRBV29-1 and TRBJ2-7, with 13 bases that match TRBD2. The CDR3 is made up of 15 amino acids. CDR1 and CDR2 (germline): SQVTM, ANQGSEA. Losses at the gene ends were 6 bases for V and 2 bases for J; bases not matched to a gene: 7. The CDR3 DNA sequence: TGCAGCGTCGGACTAGCGGGAGTGGGGCCCTACGAGCAGTACTTC. It encodes CSVGLAGVGPYEQYF.

This clonotype was counted many times. This chain connects TRBV3-1 to TRBJ2-3, with no clear D. There are 15 residues in the CDR3. CDR1 is LGHDT, CDR2 YNNKEL, per germline (reference sequence). The V end lost 1 base, the J end lost 1 base, and 9 bases lay between the germline ends. The CDR3 DNA reads TGTGCCAGCAGCCAAGTGGGCAGGCGCACAGATACGCAGTATTTT. This codes for CASSQVGRRTDTQYF.

This clonotype showed up many times. J is TRBJ2-3 and V is TRBV6-2 or TRBV6-3, with TRBD2 matching 9 bases. Unmatched junction bases numbered 3, after V lost 3 bases and J lost 5 bases. CDR3 length equals 14 residues. CDR1 and CDR2 from the germline V gene are MNHEY and SVGEGT. The CDR3: CASSYGLARDTQYF. CDR3 in DNA: TGTGCCAGCAGTTATGGACTAGCGAGAGATACGCAGTATTTT.

This clonotype was seen many times. The genes are TRBV28 and TRBJ2-1; D is unclear. V was shortened by 4 bases and J by 4 bases, with 5 bases between the two germline ends. The CDR3 extends over 12 amino acids. Germline CDR1 reads MDHEN; CDR2 reads SYDVKM. The CDR3: CASSYEYNEQFF. The CDR3 DNA is TGTGCCAGCAGTTATGAATACAATGAGCAGTTCTTC.

This sequence joins TRBV5-1 and TRBJ2-1; D unclear. The CDR3 covers 12 residues. Between the trimmed V and J ends, which lost 0 bases and 7 bases, there was a span of 5 bases. The germline CDR1 and CDR2 sequences are SGHRS and YFSETQ. CDR3 sequence reads: CASSLAGNEQFF. The CDR3 nucleotides read TGCGCCAGCAGCTTGGCCGGAAATGAGCAGTTCTTC.

The table lists this clonotype with many counts. The chain uses TRBV28 and TRBJ1-5; tentatively, D is TRBD1 (5 bases). This CDR3 has 15 amino acids. Germline CDR1 and CDR2: MDHEN and SYDVKM. V dropped 6 bases and J dropped 4 bases, with 16 bases sitting between them. CDR3 sequence (DNA): TGTGCCAGCAGGCTCGCATCGGGGCCAAATCAGCCCCAGCATTTT. It yields the protein CASRLASGPNQPQHF.

This clonotype came up many times. This chain links TRBV28 with TRBJ2-7; D unclear. The germline gives CDR1 MDHEN, CDR2 SYDVKM. This CDR3 comprises 16 residues. Trimming took off 7 bases at V and 6 bases at J, with 25 bases between the two ends. CDR3 residues: CASTSTGTRLSGEQYF. In nucleotides, the CDR3 is TGTGCCAGCACCTCTACTGGAACAAGGCTCTCGGGCGAGCAGTACTTC.

This clonotype was seen repeatedly, ten times or more. The chain combines TRBV28 with TRBJ2-7; the match to TRBD2 covers 7 bases. This CDR3 is built from 13 residues. V lost 6 bases and J lost 5; bases outside the gene matches: 7. In germline, CDR1 is MDHEN, CDR2 SYDVKM. The CDR3 sequence: CASRSGLVNEQYF. CDR3 bases: TGTGCCAGCAGATCCGGACTAGTTAACGAGCAGTACTTC.

V is TRBV9 and J is TRBJ2-3, with D possibly TRBD2 on 5 matching bases. CDR1 and CDR2 from the germline V gene are SGDLS and YYNGEE. CDR3 length equals 17 residues. Trimming removed 0 bases at V and 6 bases at J, with 20 bases between. As DNA, the CDR3 is TGTGCCAGCAGCGTAGGCGGTAGCGTGCCGTTCGTGGATACGCAGTATTTT. Its translation is CASSVGGSVPFVDTQYF.

This clonotype was seen more than once but under ten times. DNA of the CDR3: TGTGCCAGCAGCTTATCGGCGAGGGAAATTCCGGACGAGCAGTACTTC. Translating gives CASSLSAREIPDEQYF. The chain has TRBV11-3 and TRBJ2-7, with a tentative D call TRBD2 (5 bases). Trimming stripped 2 bases from V and 5 bases from J, with 19 bases between. This CDR3 comprises 16 residues. CDR1 and CDR2 (germline): SGHNT, YENEEA.

This clonotype has just a few counts. This chain links TRBV10-3 with TRBJ2-1; 11 positions agree with TRBD2. CDR3 length: 15 amino acids. The V and J ends lost 6 bases and 4 bases, in that order; junction bases with no gene match: 5. Germline CDR1 and CDR2: ENHRY and SYGVKD. CDR3 amino acids: CAIRGTSGGYNEQFF. The DNA of the CDR3 is TGTGCCATCAGGGGGACTAGCGGAGGATACAATGAGCAGTTCTTC.

This clonotype has ten or more counts. The V gene is TRBV5-4, the J gene TRBJ2-5, with 10 positions matching TRBD2. The CDR3 runs 14 residues. Germline trimming cut 4 bases from V and 7 bases from J; bases unmatched to any gene: 7. Per the germline V gene, CDR1 is SGHNT and CDR2 is YYREEE (reference sequence). The CDR3: CASSQREGLGTQYF. The CDR3 bases are TGTGCCAGCAGCCAGCGGGAGGGCCTAGGGACCCAGTACTTC.

The chain employs TRBV6-1 and TRBJ1-4, with D maybe TRBD1 (5 bases). V was pared by 3 bases and J by 0 bases, with 11 bases between. Germline V gene sequence: CDR1 MNHNS, CDR2 SASEGT. This CDR3 comprises 16 residues. In DNA, the CDR3 is TGTGCCAGCAGTGACTCGATAGGGGCAACTAATGAAAAACTGTTTTTT. This encodes CASSDSIGATNEKLFF.

This clonotype was seen a handful of times. The chain uses TRBV13 and TRBJ1-1; 11 bases match TRBD1. The CDR3 spans 14 residues. Germline assignment: CDR1 PRHDT and CDR2 FYEKMQ (reference sequence). V shed 0 bases and J 11 bases; nucleotides not matched to a gene: 5. The CDR3 bases are TGTGCCAGCAGCTTAGGCCGGACAGGGGGCTTCGCTTTCTTT. This sequence encodes CASSLGRTGGFAFF.

This clonotype was observed a handful of times. The chain uses TRBV9 and TRBJ1-1; unclear D gene. V was clipped by 3 bases and J by 1 base, with 4 bases between them. Per the germline V gene, CDR1 is SGDLS and CDR2 is YYNGEE. This CDR3 has 12 residues. CDR3 sequence (DNA): TGTGCCAGCAGCGCCAGGAACACTGAAGCTTTCTTT. As protein: CASSARNTEAFF. Filled out from reference TRBV9 and TRBJ1-1, the complete variable domain reads DSGVTQTPKHLITATGQRVTLRCSPRSGDLSVYWYQQSLDQGLQFLIQYYNGEERAKGNILERFSAQQFPDLHSELNLSSLELGDSALYFCASSARNTEAFFGQGTRLTVV.

Ten or more counts support this clonotype. The V and J genes are TRBV6-6 and TRBJ2-7; 9 bases are a match to TRBD1. The CDR3 covers 16 residues. CDR1 and CDR2 from the germline V gene are MNHNY and SVGAGI (reference sequence). V lost 5 bases and J lost 2; bases outside the gene matches: 10. This CDR3 reads CASSRRLDRGAYEQYF. For the CDR3, the DNA is TGTGCCAGCAGTCGACGGCTGGACAGGGGAGCCTACGAGCAGTACTTC.

Many counts were recorded for this clonotype. This chain links TRBV2 with TRBJ2-3; 10 bases are shared with TRBD2. The CDR3 totals 16 residues. In germline, CDR1 is SNHLY, CDR2 FYNNEI. Germline trimming cut 2 bases from V and 1 base from J; bases unmatched to any gene: 3. The CDR3 nucleotides are TGTGCCAGCAGTGAACCTCTAGCGGGAGGCACAGATACGCAGTATTTT. It translates to CASSEPLAGGTDTQYF.

This clonotype was observed at least ten times. The chain uses TRBV28 and TRBJ1-5; TRBD1 matches at 8 bases. This CDR3 comprises 15 residues. V lost 6 bases, J lost 1 base, and 5 bases stayed unmatched. Germline values: CDR1 MDHEN, CDR2 SYDVKM. CDR3 sequence reads: CASSPHRGSNQPQHF. The DNA of the CDR3 is TGTGCCAGCAGCCCTCACAGGGGGAGCAATCAGCCCCAGCATTTT.

The sample holds many counts of this clonotype. The chain employs TRBV18 and TRBJ1-5; 8 nucleotides match TRBD1. This CDR3 has 15 residues. V dropped 3 bases and J dropped 9; count of bases not matched to a gene: 10. Looked up from germline, CDR1 is KGHSH and CDR2 is LQKENI. The CDR3, as DNA: TGTGCCAGCTCACCTATCGGGACAGGAGGTCGGCCCCAGCATTTT. This encodes CASSPIGTGGRPQHF.

The chain couples TRBV20-1 to TRBJ1-5; D gene uncertain. V lost 4 bases and J lost 2, with 15 bases in between. Looked up from germline, CDR1 is DFQATT and CDR2 is SNEGSKA (reference sequence). CDR3 size: 15 residues. The CDR3 is CSAKPGAQGNQPQHF. The CDR3 bases are TGCAGTGCTAAACCAGGAGCCCAGGGCAATCAGCCCCAGCATTTT.

This clonotype has just a few counts. As DNA, the CDR3 is TGTGCCAGCAGCTTGAATCACAGACACTATGGCTACACCTTC. Its translation is CASSLNHRHYGYTF. The chain has TRBV5-5 and TRBJ1-2; D remains unclear. V was pared by 1 base and J by 3 bases, with 10 bases between. The germline V gene has CDR1 SGHKS and CDR2 YYEKEE (reference sequence). The CDR3 loop spans 14 amino acids. Filled out from reference TRBV5-5 and TRBJ1-2, the complete variable domain reads DAGVTQSPTHLIKTRGQQVTLRCSPISGHKSVSWYQQVLGQGPQFIFQYYEKEERGRGNFPDRFSARQFPNYSSELNVNALLLGDSALYLCASSLNHRHYGYTFGSGTRLTVV.

The table lists this clonotype with many counts. CDR3 loop: CSAPLAGGPKETQYF. The CDR3 DNA is TGCAGTGCGCCCCTAGCGGGAGGGCCGAAAGAGACCCAGTACTTC. V is TRBV20-1 and J is TRBJ2-5; 12 bases align to TRBD2. Germline assignment: CDR1 DFQATT and CDR2 SNEGSKA (reference sequence). The trim removed 6 bases at V and 3 bases at J, leaving 8 bases unmatched. This CDR3 has 15 amino acids.

This clonotype has a count of ten or more. The chain uses TRBV29-1 and TRBJ2-5; D gene ambiguous. The CDR3 totals 15 residues. Trimming shortened V by 4 bases and J by 0 bases, and 15 bases separated the two germline ends. Germline CDR1 reads SQVTM; CDR2 reads ANQGSEA. Written as DNA, the CDR3 is TGCAGCGTTGGTTCCAAAGATACTTACCAAGAGACCCAGTACTTC. Amino acids: CSVGSKDTYQETQYF.

The V gene is TRBV9, the J gene TRBJ2-7; D may be TRBD1 or TRBD2 (5 bases each). Trimming removed 4 bases from V and 3 bases from J, with 14 bases in between. The CDR3 sequence is 14 residues long. The germline gives CDR1 SGDLS, CDR2 YYNGEE. This chain's CDR3 is CASSPGPLFYEQYF. The DNA for the CDR3 is TGTGCCAGCAGCCCGGGACCTCTTTTCTACGAGCAGTACTTC.

In this sample, this clonotype turned up many times. V gene TRBV28 combines with J gene TRBJ2-1; 11 positions match TRBD2. From germline, CDR1 is MDHEN and CDR2 SYDVKM. V lost 3 bases and J lost 4; bases outside the gene matches: 5. This CDR3 spans 16 amino acids. The CDR3 sequence: CASSLATSGRYNEQFF. CDR3 nucleotide sequence: TGTGCCAGCAGTTTGGCCACTAGCGGGAGATACAATGAGCAGTTCTTC.

This clonotype appeared many times. The chain uses TRBV20-1 and TRBJ2-2; 12 nucleotides match TRBD1. The CDR3 spans 16 residues. Losses at the gene ends were 6 bases for V and 4 bases for J; bases not matched to a gene: 9. CDR1 DFQATT and CDR2 SNEGSKA come from the germline V gene (reference sequence). The CDR3 loop is CSAPGGQGAFTGELFF. The CDR3 DNA follows: TGCAGTGCCCCGGGGGGACAGGGGGCCTTCACCGGGGAGCTGTTTTTT.